This entry features one TCR beta chain sequence. The J segment lost 5 bases and the V segment lost 1 base, leaving 5 bases of the junction unmatched. The CDR3 spans 15 residues. Germline CDR1 LGHDT, CDR2 YNNKEL (reference sequence). The table came from immunoSEQ multiplex PCR; TCRdb's copy has only in-frame clones and leaves some out. The table includes fewer than 350,000 clones, about nine tenths detected once. This entry belongs to a study of blood T cell repertoires in COVID-19. Across the study: Both acute and convalescent COVID-19 samples were obtained from the United States, Italy and Spain. Sources were T cells, B-cell-depleted T cells, or PBMCs; the material itself was cDNA or gDNA.

All enrollees were about 18 to 100 years old and from about 25 US areas. The V call is TRBV3-1 (or the pseudogene TRBV3-2), the J call TRBJ2-1, with TRBD2 matching 7 bases. The source material was PBMCs or T cells enriched from blood (not recorded which). This clonotype was obtained from a young woman with acute COVID-19. In DNA form, the CDR3 reads TGTGCCAGCAGCCAAGCCTCCCGGGGGGACAATGAGCAGTTCTTC. Its translation is CASSQASRGDNEQFF.